The TCR beta chain under discussion was sequenced for a study of T cell responses to AZD1222 COVID-19 vaccine. Profiling relied on immunoSEQ multiplex PCR, and the TCRdb table lists in-frame clones only, not all of them. The data contain around 120,000 clones, roughly 90% of them singletons. Deletions cut 8 bases from V and 1 base from J, with 11 bases between. Germline CDR1 is MNHEY and CDR2 is SVGAGI. This CDR3 contains 13 residues. The chain recombines TRBV6-5 with TRBJ2-5; D is undetermined. Sequencing used peripheral blood, obtained on day 0 of AZD1222 vaccination. This TCR derives from an adult in good health. The CDR3 is CASAISPQETQYF. The CDR3, as DNA: TGTGCCAGCGCCATATCGCCCCAAGAGACCCAGTACTTC.